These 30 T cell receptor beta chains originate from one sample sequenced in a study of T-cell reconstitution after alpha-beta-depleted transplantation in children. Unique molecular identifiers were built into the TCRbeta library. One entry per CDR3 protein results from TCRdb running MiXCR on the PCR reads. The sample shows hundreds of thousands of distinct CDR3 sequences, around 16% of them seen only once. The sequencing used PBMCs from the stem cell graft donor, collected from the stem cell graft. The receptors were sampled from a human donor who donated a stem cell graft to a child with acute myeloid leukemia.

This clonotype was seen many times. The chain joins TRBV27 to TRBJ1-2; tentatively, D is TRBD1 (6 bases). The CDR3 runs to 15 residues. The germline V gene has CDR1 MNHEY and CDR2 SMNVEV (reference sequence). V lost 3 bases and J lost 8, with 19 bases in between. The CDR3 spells CASSLGGGVTKGYTF. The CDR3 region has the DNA TGTGCCAGCAGTTTGGGAGGGGGTGTAACTAAGGGCTACACCTTC.

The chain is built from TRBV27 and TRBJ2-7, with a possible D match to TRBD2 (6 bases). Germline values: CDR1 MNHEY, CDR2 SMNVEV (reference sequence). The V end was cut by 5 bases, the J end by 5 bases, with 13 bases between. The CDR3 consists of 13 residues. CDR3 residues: CASSPREVDEQYF. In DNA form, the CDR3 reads TGTGCCAGCAGTCCCAGGGAGGTCGACGAGCAGTACTTC.

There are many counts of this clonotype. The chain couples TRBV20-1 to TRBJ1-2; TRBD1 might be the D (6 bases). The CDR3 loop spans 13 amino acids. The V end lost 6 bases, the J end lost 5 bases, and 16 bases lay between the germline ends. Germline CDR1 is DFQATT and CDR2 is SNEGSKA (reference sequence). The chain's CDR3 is CSARTDRRYGYTF. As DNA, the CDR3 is TGCAGTGCACGGACAGATAGGCGGTATGGCTACACCTTC.

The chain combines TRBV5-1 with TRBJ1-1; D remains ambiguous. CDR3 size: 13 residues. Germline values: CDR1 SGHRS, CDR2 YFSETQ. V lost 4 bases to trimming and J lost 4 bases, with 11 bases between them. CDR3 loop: CASSAKEGTEAFF. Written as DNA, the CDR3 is TGCGCCAGCAGCGCCAAGGAGGGCACTGAAGCTTTCTTT.

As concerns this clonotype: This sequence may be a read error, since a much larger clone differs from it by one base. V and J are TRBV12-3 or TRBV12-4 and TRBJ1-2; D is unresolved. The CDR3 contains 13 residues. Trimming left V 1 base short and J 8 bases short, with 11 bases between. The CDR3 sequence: CASSLGATFGYTF. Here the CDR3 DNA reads TGTGCCAGCAGTTTAGGAGCAACTTTCGGCTACACCTTC.

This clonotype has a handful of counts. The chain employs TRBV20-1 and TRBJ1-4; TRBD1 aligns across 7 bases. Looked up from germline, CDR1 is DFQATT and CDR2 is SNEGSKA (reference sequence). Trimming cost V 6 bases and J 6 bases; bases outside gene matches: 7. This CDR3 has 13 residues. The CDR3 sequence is CSADRKIDEKLFF. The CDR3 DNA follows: TGCAGTGCGGACAGGAAGATAGATGAAAAACTGTTTTTT.

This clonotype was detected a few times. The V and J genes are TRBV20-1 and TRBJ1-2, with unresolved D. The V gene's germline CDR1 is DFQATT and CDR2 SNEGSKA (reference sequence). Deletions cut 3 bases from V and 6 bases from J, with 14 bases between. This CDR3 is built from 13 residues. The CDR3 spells CSARPRTDDGYTF. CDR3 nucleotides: TGCAGTGCTAGGCCTCGGACGGACGATGGCTACACCTTC.

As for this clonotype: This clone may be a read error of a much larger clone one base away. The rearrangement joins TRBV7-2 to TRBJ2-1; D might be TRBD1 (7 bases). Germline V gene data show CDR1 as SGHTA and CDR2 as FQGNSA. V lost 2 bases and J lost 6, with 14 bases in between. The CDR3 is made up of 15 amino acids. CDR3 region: CASSLYGTAGNEQFF. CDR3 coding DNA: TGTGCCAGCAGCTTATATGGGACAGCGGGCAATGAGCAGTTCTTC.

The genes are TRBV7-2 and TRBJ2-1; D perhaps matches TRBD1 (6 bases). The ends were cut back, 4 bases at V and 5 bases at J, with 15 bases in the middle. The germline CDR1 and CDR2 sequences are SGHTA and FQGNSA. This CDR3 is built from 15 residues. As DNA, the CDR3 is TGTGCCAGCAGCTCAACAGGGCAGGCAAACAATGAGCAGTTCTTC. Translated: CASSSTGQANNEQFF.

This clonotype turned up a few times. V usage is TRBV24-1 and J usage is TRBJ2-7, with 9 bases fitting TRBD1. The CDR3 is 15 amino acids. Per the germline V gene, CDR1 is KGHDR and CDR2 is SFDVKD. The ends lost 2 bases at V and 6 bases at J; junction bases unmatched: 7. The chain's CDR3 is CATSDSGQGSGEQYF. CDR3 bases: TGTGCCACCAGTGATTCCGGACAGGGGTCGGGCGAGCAGTACTTC.

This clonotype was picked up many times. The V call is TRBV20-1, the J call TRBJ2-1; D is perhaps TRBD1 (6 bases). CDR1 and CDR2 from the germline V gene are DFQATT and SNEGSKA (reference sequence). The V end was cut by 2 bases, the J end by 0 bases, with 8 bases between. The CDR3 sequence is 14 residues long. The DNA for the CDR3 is TGCAGTGCTAGATACAGGGACTCCTACAATGAGCAGTTCTTC. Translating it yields CSARYRDSYNEQFF.

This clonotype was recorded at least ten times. The CDR3 DNA follows: TGCAGTGCTAGTCGGGTAGGGGCCCAGCCCCAGCATTTT. Residues: CSASRVGAQPQHF. The chain links TRBV20-1 to TRBJ1-5; tentatively, D is TRBD1 (5 bases). The CDR3 sequence is 13 residues long. Per germline, CDR1 DFQATT and CDR2 SNEGSKA (reference sequence). Between the trimmed V and J ends, which lost 3 bases and 7 bases, there was a span of 13 bases.

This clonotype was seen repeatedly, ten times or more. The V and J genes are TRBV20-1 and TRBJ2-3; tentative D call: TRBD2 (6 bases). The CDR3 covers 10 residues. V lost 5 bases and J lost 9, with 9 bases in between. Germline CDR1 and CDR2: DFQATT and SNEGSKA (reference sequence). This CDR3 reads CSASRGTQYF. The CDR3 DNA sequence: TGCAGTGCTTCCCGGGGGACGCAGTATTTT.

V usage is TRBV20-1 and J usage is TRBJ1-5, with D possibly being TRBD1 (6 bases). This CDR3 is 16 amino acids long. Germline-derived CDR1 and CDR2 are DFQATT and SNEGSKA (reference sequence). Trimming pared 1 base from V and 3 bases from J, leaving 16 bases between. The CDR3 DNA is TGCAGTGCTAGAGGGCCGGACAGTTATACCAATCAGCCCCAGCATTTT. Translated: CSARGPDSYTNQPQHF.

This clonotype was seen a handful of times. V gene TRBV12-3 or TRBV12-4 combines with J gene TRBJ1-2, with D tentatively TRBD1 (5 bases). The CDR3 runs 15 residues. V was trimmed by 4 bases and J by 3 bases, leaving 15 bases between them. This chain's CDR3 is CASSSTDPRDYGYTF. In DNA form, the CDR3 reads TGTGCCAGCAGTTCGACAGACCCGAGGGACTATGGCTACACCTTC.

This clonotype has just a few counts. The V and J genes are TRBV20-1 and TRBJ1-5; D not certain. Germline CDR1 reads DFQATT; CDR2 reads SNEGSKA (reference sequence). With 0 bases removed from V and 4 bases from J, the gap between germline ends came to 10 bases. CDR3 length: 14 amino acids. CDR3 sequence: CSARDASANQPQHF. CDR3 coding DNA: TGCAGTGCTAGAGATGCGTCCGCTAATCAGCCCCAGCATTTT.

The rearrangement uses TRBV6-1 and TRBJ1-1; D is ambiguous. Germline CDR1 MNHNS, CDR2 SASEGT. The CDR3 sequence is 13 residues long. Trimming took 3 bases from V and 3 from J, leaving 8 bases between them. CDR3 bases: TGTGCCAGCAGTGAGTGGGAGGACACTGAAGCTTTCTTT. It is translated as CASSEWEDTEAFF.

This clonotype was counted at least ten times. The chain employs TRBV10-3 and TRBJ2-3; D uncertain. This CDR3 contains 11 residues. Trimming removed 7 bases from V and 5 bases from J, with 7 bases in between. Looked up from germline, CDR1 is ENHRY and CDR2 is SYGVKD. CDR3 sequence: CAITDLDTQYF. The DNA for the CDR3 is TGTGCCATCACCGACTTAGATACGCAGTATTTT.

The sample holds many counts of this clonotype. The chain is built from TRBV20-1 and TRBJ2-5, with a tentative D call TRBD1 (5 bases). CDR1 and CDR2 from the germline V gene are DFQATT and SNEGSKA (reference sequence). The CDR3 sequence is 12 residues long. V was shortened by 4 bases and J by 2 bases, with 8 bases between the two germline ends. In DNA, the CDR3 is TGCAGTGCTAAGGGGCGGCAAGAGACCCAGTACTTC. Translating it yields CSAKGRQETQYF.

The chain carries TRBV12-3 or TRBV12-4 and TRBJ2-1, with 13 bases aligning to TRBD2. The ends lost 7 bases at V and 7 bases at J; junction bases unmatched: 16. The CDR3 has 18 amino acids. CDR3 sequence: CASTTLAGGLFLRNEQFF. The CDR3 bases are TGTGCCAGCACCACACTAGCGGGGGGGCTATTTTTAAGGAATGAGCAGTTCTTC.

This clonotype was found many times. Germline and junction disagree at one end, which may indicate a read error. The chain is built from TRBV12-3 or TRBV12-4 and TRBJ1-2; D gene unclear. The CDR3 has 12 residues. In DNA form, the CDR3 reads TGTGCCAGCAGTTTAGGCCCCCGATTGGAAGCCTTC. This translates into CASSLGPRLEAF.

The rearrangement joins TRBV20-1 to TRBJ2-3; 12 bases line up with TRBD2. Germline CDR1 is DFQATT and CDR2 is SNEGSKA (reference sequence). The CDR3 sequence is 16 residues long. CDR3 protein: CCALNRGLAGSDTQYF. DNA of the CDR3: TGCTGCGCTCTCAATCGAGGACTAGCGGGGTCGGATACGCAGTATTTT.

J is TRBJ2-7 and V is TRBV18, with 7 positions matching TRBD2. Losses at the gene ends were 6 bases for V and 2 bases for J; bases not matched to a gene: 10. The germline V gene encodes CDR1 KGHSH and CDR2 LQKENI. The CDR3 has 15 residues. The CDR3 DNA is TGTGCCAGCTCCCAGGAGAGCGGGATGGCCTACGAGCAGTACTTC. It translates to CASSQESGMAYEQYF.

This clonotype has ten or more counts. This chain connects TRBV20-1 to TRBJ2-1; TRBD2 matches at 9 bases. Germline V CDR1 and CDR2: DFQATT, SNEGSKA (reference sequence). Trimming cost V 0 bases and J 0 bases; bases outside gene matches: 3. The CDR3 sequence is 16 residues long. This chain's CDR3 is CSARDLRGGSYNEQFF. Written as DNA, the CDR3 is TGCAGTGCTAGAGACCTGCGGGGGGGCTCCTACAATGAGCAGTTCTTC.

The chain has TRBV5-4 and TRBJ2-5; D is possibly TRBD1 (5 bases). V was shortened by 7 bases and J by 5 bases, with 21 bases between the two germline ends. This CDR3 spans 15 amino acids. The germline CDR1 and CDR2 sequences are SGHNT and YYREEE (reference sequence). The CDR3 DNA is TGTGCCAGCCGGGCTGAGGTGGGGCCGGAGGAGACCCAGTACTTC. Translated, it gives CASRAEVGPEETQYF.

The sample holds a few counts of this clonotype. The CDR3 nucleotides are TGTGCCAGCAGCCTCGACAGGGTGGTCGGGGAGCTGTTTTTT. Its translation is CASSLDRVVGELFF. This chain links TRBV7-2 with TRBJ2-2, with 7 positions matching TRBD1. Germline CDR1 reads SGHTA; CDR2 reads FQGNSA. This CDR3 is 14 amino acids long. The ends lost 5 bases at V and 7 bases at J; junction bases unmatched: 7.

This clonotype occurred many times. The CDR3: CASSADSFTGELFF. CDR3 nucleotide sequence: TGTGCCAGCAGCGCCGACAGCTTCACCGGGGAGCTGTTTTTT. The V gene is TRBV5-5, the J gene TRBJ2-2, with D possibly being TRBD1 (5 bases). The CDR3 contains 14 residues. V was trimmed by 4 bases and J by 4 bases, leaving 11 bases between them. Germline values: CDR1 SGHKS, CDR2 YYEKEE (reference sequence).

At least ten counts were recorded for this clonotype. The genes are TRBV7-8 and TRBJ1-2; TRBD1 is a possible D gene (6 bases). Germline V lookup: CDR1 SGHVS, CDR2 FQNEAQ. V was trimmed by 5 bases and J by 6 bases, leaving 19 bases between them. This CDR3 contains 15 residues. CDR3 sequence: CASSPQGGSHNGYTF. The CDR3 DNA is TGTGCCAGCAGCCCCCAAGGGGGAAGTCACAATGGCTACACCTTC.

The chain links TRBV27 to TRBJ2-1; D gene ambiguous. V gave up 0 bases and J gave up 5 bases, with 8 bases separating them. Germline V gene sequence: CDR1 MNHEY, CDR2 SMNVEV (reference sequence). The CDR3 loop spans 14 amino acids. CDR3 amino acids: CASSLSPTDNEQFF. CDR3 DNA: TGTGCCAGCAGTTTATCTCCTACAGACAATGAGCAGTTCTTC.

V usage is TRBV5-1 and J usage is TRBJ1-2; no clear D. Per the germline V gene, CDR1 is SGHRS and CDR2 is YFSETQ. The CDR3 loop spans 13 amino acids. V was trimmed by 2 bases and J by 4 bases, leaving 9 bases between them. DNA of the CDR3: TGCGCCAGCAGCTTCGAGGACGGCTATGGCTACACCTTC. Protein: CASSFEDGYGYTF.